This TCR beta chain derives from a study of OX40 agonist ivuxolimab in advanced cancers. Turning to the study itself: Partial responses were achieved by three patients, of whom one had hepatocellular carcinoma and two had cutaneous melanoma.

Worth noting for this clone: No antigen is known for it.

Sequenced by immunoSEQ multiplex PCR; TCRdb stores in-frame clones only, minus some. The sample carries tens of thousands of clones, 85% to 95% recorded once. Trimming removed 4 bases at V and 5 bases at J, with 6 bases between. The CDR3 loop spans 12 amino acids. CDR1 is SGHDT and CDR2 is YYEEEE in the germline V gene. Broader study findings: Nonresponders included some who also had low normalized T-cell clonal expansion. Expanded clones tended on average to be more numerous among CD8+ T cells than CD4+. At doses 0.1 to 3.0 mg/kg, CD4+ and CD8+ clones expanded.

The chain has TRBV5-6 and TRBJ2-2, with D unclear. This TCR was sampled from an adult with an advanced solid tumor such as melanoma, head and neck, liver or kidney cancer. The sequenced sample was CD4+ or CD8+ T cells sorted from blood, obtained in a trial of the OX40 agonist ivuxolimab. In DNA form, the CDR3 reads TGTGCCAGCAGCACTTCTACCGGGGAGCTGTTTTTT. As protein: CASSTSTGELFF.